The sequence of this T cell receptor (beta chain) was determined in a study of T cell responses to AZD1222 COVID-19 vaccine. Across the study: Investigators merged groups given second doses at roughly 4 or roughly 12 weeks. The study's findings and limits: The study found vaccine-associated CD4 TCRs spanning spike, dominant at 160-218 and 743-854.

The CDR3 is 15 residues long. V trimming: 6 bases; J trimming: 0 bases; junction bases outside the gene matches: 4. Germline V CDR1 and CDR2: SGHTA, FQGTGA. Method: immunoSEQ multiplex PCR; TCRdb's copy keeps in-frame clones and lacks some. Of 110,000 or so clones in the sample, around 85% were seen once. This clone turned up a few times. Its cognate antigen is unknown. The source was peripheral blood, collected on day 0 of AZD1222 vaccination. The chain employs TRBV7-3 and TRBJ2-7; 11 bases agree with TRBD2. This clonotype was obtained from an adult in good health. In nucleotides, the CDR3 is TGTGCCAGCAGTATTACTAGCGGGAGCTCCTACGAGCAGTACTTC. This codes for CASSITSGSSYEQYF.